Following are 24 T cell receptor beta chains from one sample sequenced in a study of regulatory T cells in long-lasting Graves disease (dated by TCRdb to 2020 to 2022). The library was built by means of multiplex PCR. Sequenced on an Illumina HiSeq 4000. iRepertoire HTBI primers and Arm-PCR amplification of CDR3 regions were used to construct TCR beta libraries. TCRdb passed the public sequencing reads through fastp at Q25 and MiXCR, retaining productive beta sequences. One record per CDR3 amino acid sequence lists the most common genes and DNA. This sample is represented by just over 600,000 distinct CDR3 sequences; approximately 15% of them were singletons. Clones ranked in the top ten supply about 17% of the sample. The label giving this sample's time point can be read as: newly diagnosed GD, antithyroid drugs for less than 3 months. RNA was extracted from PBMCs in TRIzol for both TCR sequencing and RNA sequencing.

The sample also formed part of further work on T cells in Graves' hyperthyroidism and ophthalmopathy.

This material consisted of peripheral blood mononuclear cells (PBMCs), taken at new diagnosis, from a patient treated with antithyroid drugs. The receptors here all came from a woman under 40 with Graves disease. Donor details come from another sample of the same person, matched by shared clones.

This clonotype was recorded a few times. The rearrangement uses TRBV5-1 and TRBJ2-1; a weak D match, TRBD1 (7 bases). This CDR3 contains 15 residues. V lost 0 bases, J lost 9 bases, and 16 bases lay in between. Germline-derived CDR1 and CDR2 are SGHRS and YFSETQ. Here the CDR3 reads CASSLVSGGGGEQFF. CDR3 nucleotides: TGCGCCAGCAGCTTGGTGTCAGGGGGAGGCGGTGAGCAGTTCTTC.

This clonotype was counted at least ten times. DNA for the CDR3: TGCAGTGCTAGGGAGCTAGCGGGAGGCCCGGGGAAGGGAGAGACCCAGTACTTC. Its protein is CSARELAGGPGKGETQYF. J is TRBJ2-5 and V is TRBV20-1; 11 bases fit TRBD2. J lost 4 bases, V lost 3 bases, and 16 bases had no gene match. The germline gives CDR1 DFQATT, CDR2 SNEGSKA (reference sequence). This CDR3 has 18 residues.

This clonotype was picked up many times. The chain has TRBV28 and TRBJ1-5, with D possibly matching TRBD1 (5 bases). Trimming stripped 5 bases from V and 2 bases from J, with 13 bases between. In germline, CDR1 is MDHEN, CDR2 SYDVKM. There are 15 residues in the CDR3. The CDR3 DNA reads TGTGCCAGCAGTCCTACCCGGGACGGCAATCAGCCCCAGCATTTT. This translates into CASSPTRDGNQPQHF. The full variable domain, completed using reference TRBV28 and TRBJ1-5, is DVKVTQSSRYLVKRTGEKVFLECVQDMDHENMFWYRQDPGLGLRLIYFSYDVKMKEKGDIPEGYSVSREKKERFSLILESASTNQTSMYLCASSPTRDGNQPQHFGDGTRLSIL.

Of note for this clonotype: The conserved closing phenylalanine or tryptophan is absent in this CDR3, likely reflecting a read error. The chain is built from TRBV11-2 and TRBJ1-1; 8 bases align to TRBD1. J gave up 4 bases and V 5 bases, and 9 bases lay outside the gene matches. The CDR3 extends over 15 amino acids. CDR1 is SGHAT, CDR2 FQNNGV, per germline. CDR3 nucleotides: TGTGCCAGCAGCCTCTACCCGACAGGGGTCACTGAAGCTTTCCTT. This gives the protein CASSLYPTGVTEAFL.

This clonotype was recorded many times. The chain is built from TRBV5-1 and TRBJ1-1; D perhaps matches TRBD1 (6 bases). CDR1 and CDR2 (germline): SGHRS, YFSETQ. V lost 6 bases to trimming and J lost 7 bases, with 13 bases between them. The CDR3 covers 12 residues. The CDR3, as DNA: TGCGCCAGCACTTCGACAGGAAGTGAAGCTTTCTTT. Its translation: CASTSTGSEAFF. Together with reference TRBV5-1 and TRBJ1-1, the CDR3 gives the full variable domain: KAGVTQTPRYLIKTRGQQVTLSCSPISGHRSVSWYQQTPGQGLQFLFEYFSETQRNKGNFPGRFSGRQFSNSRSEMNVSTLELGDSALYLCASTSTGSEAFFGQGTRLTVV.

This clonotype occurred many times. J is TRBJ2-3 and V is TRBV7-3; 9 bases fit TRBD2. The CDR3 runs 14 residues. CDR1 and CDR2 from the germline V gene are SGHTA and FQGTGA. V was clipped by 5 bases and J by 2 bases; unmatched bases: 2. The DNA of the CDR3 is TGTGCCAGCAGCCGGACTAGCGACACAGATACGCAGTATTTT. It translates to CASSRTSDTDTQYF. The full variable domain, in which reference TRBV7-3 and TRBJ2-3 provide the parts outside the CDR3, is GAGVSQTPSNKVTEKGKYVELRCDPISGHTALYWYRQSLGQGPEFLIYFQGTGAADDSGLPNDRFFAVRPEGSVSTLKIQRTERGDSAVYLCASSRTSDTDTQYFGPGTRLTVL.

As for this clonotype: A much larger clone sits a single nucleotide away, making a read error possible. The chain employs TRBV30 and TRBJ1-5; the D is unclear. There are 13 residues in the CDR3. Germline V CDR1 and CDR2: GTSNPN, SVGIG (reference sequence). V dropped 5 bases and J dropped 3 bases, with 11 bases sitting between them. The CDR3 sequence: CAWDMRYNQPQHF. The DNA of the CDR3 is TGTGCCTGGGACATGCGCTACAATCAGCCCCAGCATTTT.

This clonotype was detected a few times. DNA for the CDR3: TGTGCCAGTAGTCGGTGGGGCGGATACCAAGAGACCCAGTACTTC. Its translation is CASSRWGGYQETQYF. The chain links TRBV19 to TRBJ2-5; D possibly corresponds to TRBD1 (5 bases). V lost 5 bases to trimming and J lost 0 bases, with 13 bases between them. The CDR3 is 15 residues long. Germline CDR1 reads LNHDA; CDR2 reads SQIVND (reference sequence).

This clonotype was seen repeatedly, ten times or more. The chain employs TRBV28 and TRBJ1-1; 9 nucleotides line up with TRBD1. The CDR3 is 14 amino acids. Germline values: CDR1 MDHEN, CDR2 SYDVKM. The junction had 6 bases not matched to a gene; V was cut back by 6 bases and J by 4 bases. CDR3 bases: TGTGCCAGCAGCTTACAGGGGGCTGGCACTGAAGCTTTCTTT. Its protein is CASSLQGAGTEAFF.

V usage is TRBV27 and J usage is TRBJ1-5; unclear D gene. CDR3 length: 14 residues. The V gene lost 8 bases and the J gene lost 0 bases, with 11 bases spanning the gap. In germline, CDR1 is MNHEY, CDR2 SMNVEV (reference sequence). As DNA, the CDR3 is TGTGCCAGCGGTTGGGCGGATAGCAATCAGCCCCAGCATTTT. It encodes CASGWADSNQPQHF.

This clonotype has a count of ten or more. The rearrangement links TRBV5-1 to TRBJ2-7, with 8 positions matching TRBD1. Unmatched junction bases numbered 10, after V lost 9 bases and J lost 2 bases. This CDR3 has 14 amino acids. The germline V gene encodes CDR1 SGHRS and CDR2 YFSETQ. The CDR3 DNA follows: TGCGCCACCAACCCCGGGACAGGAGCCTACGAGCAGTACTTC. Translation gives CATNPGTGAYEQYF.

This clonotype was recorded at least ten times. This chain uses TRBV12-3 or TRBV12-4 with TRBJ2-2; D might be TRBD2 (6 bases). Between the trimmed V and J ends, which lost 7 bases and 0 bases, there was a span of 12 bases. The CDR3 spans 15 residues. Written as DNA, the CDR3 is TGTGCCAGCAAGGGAGGCAGGGCGAACACCGGGGAGCTGTTTTTT. Translated: CASKGGRANTGELFF.

This clonotype has a count of ten or more. The CDR3, as DNA: TGTGCCAGCAGCGGGAGGGTTACAGATACGCAGTATTTT. Amino acid sequence: CASSGRVTDTQYF. The V gene is TRBV2, the J gene TRBJ2-3, with 8 bases aligning to TRBD2. CDR3 length: 13 amino acids. CDR1 is SNHLY, CDR2 FYNNEI, per germline. The V and J ends lost 6 bases and 3 bases, in that order; junction bases with no gene match: 2.

As concerns this clonotype: One base away lies a much larger clone, so this may be a sequencing read error. This sequence joins TRBV28 and TRBJ1-1, with D possibly TRBD1 on 5 matching bases. The germline V gene encodes CDR1 MDHEN and CDR2 SYDVKM. Trimming took off 4 bases at V and 0 bases at J, with 18 bases between the two ends. CDR3 length: 17 residues. DNA of the CDR3: TGTGCCAGCAGTTCCAGTTTTTTAGGGGTGTTGAACACTGAAGCTTTCTTT. Protein: CASSSSFLGVLNTEAFF.

The chain employs TRBV5-1 and TRBJ2-1; TRBD2 matches at 11 bases. The CDR3 covers 16 residues. Germline V gene sequence: CDR1 SGHRS, CDR2 YFSETQ. V lost 7 bases and J lost 7; bases outside the gene matches: 13. The CDR3 sequence is CASGSYSGRARNEQFF. In DNA form, the CDR3 reads TGCGCCAGCGGCAGTTATAGCGGGAGGGCGAGGAATGAGCAGTTCTTC.

Notes on this clonotype: With a far larger clone one base away, a read error is the likely cause. The rearrangement joins TRBV2 to TRBJ1-1, with 8 positions matching TRBD1. The V and J ends lost 5 bases and 13 bases, in that order; junction bases with no gene match: 15. The CDR3 is 14 amino acids. Germline V gives CDR1 SNHLY, CDR2 FYNNEI. The CDR3 nucleotides are TGTGCCAGCAGTTACCAGACAGGGGCGCCATCAGATTTCTTT. It specifies CASSYQTGAPSDFF.

This clonotype was detected a few times. The V gene is TRBV20-1, the J gene TRBJ1-6; maybe TRBD1 (5 bases). Trimming took off 0 bases at V and 14 bases at J, with 11 bases between the two ends. Germline V gene data show CDR1 as DFQATT and CDR2 as SNEGSKA (reference sequence). This CDR3 is 12 amino acids long. CDR3: CSARDLGGSLHF. CDR3 sequence (DNA): TGCAGTGCTAGAGATTTGGGGGGGTCCCTCCACTTT.

The rearrangement uses TRBV20-1 and TRBJ2-7, with D possibly matching TRBD1 (6 bases). This CDR3 is built from 13 residues. The germline V gene has CDR1 DFQATT and CDR2 SNEGSKA (reference sequence). V was pared by 6 bases and J by 2 bases, with 14 bases between. The CDR3 sequence is CSAYRTETYEQYF. The CDR3 DNA reads as TGCAGTGCCTATCGGACAGAGACCTACGAGCAGTACTTC.

This clonotype was recorded at least ten times. This sequence joins TRBV5-5 and TRBJ2-7; the match to TRBD2 covers 8 bases. Per the germline V gene, CDR1 is SGHKS and CDR2 is YYEKEE (reference sequence). This CDR3 has 16 residues. J gave up 2 bases and V 0 bases, and 7 bases lay outside the gene matches. CDR3 sequence reads: CASSLEGSGITYEQYF. The DNA of the CDR3 is TGTGCCAGCAGCTTGGAGGGTAGCGGGATCACCTACGAGCAGTACTTC.

This rearrangement joins TRBV3-1 to TRBJ2-2, with D possibly being TRBD1 or TRBD2 (5 bases each). The CDR3 runs 18 residues. Germline loops: CDR1 LGHDT, CDR2 YNNKEL (reference sequence). Trimming took 1 base from V and 2 from J, leaving 17 bases between them. CDR3 in amino acids: CASSQGGLRQTNTGELFF. The CDR3 DNA follows: TGTGCCAGCAGCCAAGGCGGGCTAAGACAGACAAACACCGGGGAGCTGTTTTTT.

There are a few counts of this clonotype. V usage is TRBV7-8 and J usage is TRBJ2-7; D is perhaps TRBD2 (7 bases). The ends were cut back, 5 bases at V and 4 bases at J, with 18 bases in the middle. The CDR3 is made up of 15 amino acids. The germline gives CDR1 SGHVS, CDR2 FQNEAQ. As DNA, the CDR3 is TGTGCCAGCAGCCCAATCGGGGGAGGGGGGTACGAGCAGTACTTC. Its translation is CASSPIGGGGYEQYF.

CDR3 bases: TGTGCCAGCAGCCAAGTGGGGACAGCTAACAATGAGCAGTTCTTC. Amino acid sequence: CASSQVGTANNEQFF. The chain has TRBV3-1 and TRBJ2-1, with TRBD1 identical over 7 bases. Germline CDR1 and CDR2: LGHDT and YNNKEL (reference sequence). The CDR3 is 15 residues long. The J segment lost 5 bases and the V segment lost 1 base, leaving 5 bases of the junction unmatched.

This clonotype was seen repeatedly, ten times or more. The V gene is TRBV12-3 or TRBV12-4, the J gene TRBJ2-2; D remains unclear. Trimming stripped 3 bases from V and 6 bases from J, with 8 bases between. This CDR3 spans 13 amino acids. The CDR3 loop is CASSFAQSGELFF. CDR3 nucleotide sequence: TGTGCCAGCAGTTTCGCCCAGTCCGGGGAGCTGTTTTTT.

This clonotype was detected ten times or more. The chain links TRBV7-2 to TRBJ2-7; 7 nucleotides agree with TRBD2. Per the germline V gene, CDR1 is SGHTA and CDR2 is FQGNSA. V lost 3 bases and J lost 3; bases outside the gene matches: 8. The CDR3 totals 15 residues. CDR3: CASSLGGRGFYEQYF. The CDR3, as DNA: TGTGCCAGCAGCTTGGGCGGGAGAGGATTCTACGAGCAGTACTTC.